This T cell receptor (beta chain) was obtained from a study of blood T cells in healthy people across ages. This CDR3 region has 17 residues. Using a J-beta primer mix together with a sample-barcoded 5' primer, a second PCR was run for about 6 to 12 cycles. TCRdb analysed the 5' RACE reads with MiXCR anew, one entry per CDR3 protein. In the table there are roughly 1.9 million distinct CDR3 sequences, about two fifths of which are singletons. The source material was blood. The TCR comes from a human donor in good health. The chain links TRBV21-1 to TRBJ2-5; the tabulated D call, TRBD1, remains unverified against the DNA. The end of the DNA is better explained by TRBJ2-7, so the J call may be wrong. TRBV21-1 is designated a pseudogene. The CDR3 sequence is CASSKVASGGANYEQYF. DNA for the CDR3: TGTGCCAGCAGCAAAGTAGCGAGCGGGGGCGCCAACTACGAGCAGTACTTC.